Listed below are T cell receptor beta chains from one sample, sequenced in a study of CD8 T cells in Susac syndrome. TCRdb redid the calling of the immunoSEQ multiplex PCR reads with MiXCR, one entry per CDR3 protein. The sample gives around 170,000 distinct CDR3 sequences, about 91% of which show up once; approximately 0.082% is in the top ten. The sequenced sample consisted of CD4+ T cells from PBMCs. The receptors derive from a human donor in good health. The CDR3 runs from the conserved cysteine through the conserved F or W. Each record gives: V gene, J gene, CDR3 length, clone size, D gene, CDR3 protein, CDR3 DNA. The D gene is left open where the match is weak. Clone size appears in some rows only: once, few, many, or a class for an expanded clone.

V gene: TRBV28
J gene: TRBJ2-5
CDR3 length: 14
clone size: once
D gene: NA
CDR3 protein: CASSSGGPMETQYF
CDR3 DNA: TGTGCCAGCAGTTCCGGAGGGCCTATGGAGACCCAGTACTTC

V gene: TRBV12-3/TRBV12-4
J gene: TRBJ1-2
CDR3 length: 14
clone size: NA
D gene: TRBD1
CDR3 protein: CASSPGTGAYGYTF
CDR3 DNA: TGTGCCAGCAGTCCCGGGACAGGGGCCTATGGCTACACCTTC

V gene: TRBV20-1
J gene: TRBJ2-4
CDR3 length: 15
clone size: NA
D gene: TRBD1
CDR3 protein: CSARVQGVAKNIQYF
CDR3 DNA: TGCAGTGCTAGAGTTCAGGGGGTAGCCAAAAACATTCAGTACTTC

V gene: TRBV10-3
J gene: TRBJ2-7
CDR3 length: 14
clone size: NA
D gene: NA
CDR3 protein: CAISDSLGLLEQYF
CDR3 DNA: TGTGCCATCAGTGACTCACTTGGGCTCCTCGAGCAGTACTTC

V gene: TRBV20-1
J gene: TRBJ2-1
CDR3 length: 12
clone size: NA
D gene: NA
CDR3 protein: CSALGSYNEQFF
CDR3 DNA: TGCAGTGCCTTGGGCAGCTACAATGAGCAGTTCTTC

V gene: TRBV7-2
J gene: TRBJ2-1
CDR3 length: 16
clone size: NA
D gene: TRBD2
CDR3 protein: CASSLPPGAGVDEQFF
CDR3 DNA: TGTGCCAGCAGCTTACCCCCTGGGGCGGGGGTTGATGAGCAGTTCTTC

V gene: TRBV9
J gene: TRBJ2-3
CDR3 length: 13
clone size: NA
D gene: NA
CDR3 protein: CASSPRPEDTQYF
CDR3 DNA: TGTGCCAGCAGCCCCCGTCCGGAAGATACGCAGTATTTT

V gene: TRBV24-1
J gene: TRBJ2-7
CDR3 length: 14
clone size: NA
D gene: NA
CDR3 protein: CATSDGLGRHEQYF
CDR3 DNA: TGTGCCACCAGTGATGGGCTTGGGCGCCACGAGCAGTACTTC

V gene: TRBV2
J gene: TRBJ1-5
CDR3 length: 12
clone size: NA
D gene: NA
CDR3 protein: CASSGINQPQHF
CDR3 DNA: TGTGCCAGCAGTGGGATCAATCAGCCCCAGCATTTT

V gene: TRBV5-4
J gene: TRBJ2-3
CDR3 length: 14
clone size: NA
D gene: NA
CDR3 protein: CASSSGLRTDTQYF
CDR3 DNA: TGTGCCAGCAGCTCGGGACTTCGCACAGATACGCAGTATTTT

V gene: TRBV30
J gene: TRBJ1-5
CDR3 length: 13
clone size: NA
D gene: NA
CDR3 protein: CAWGRNSNQPQHF
CDR3 DNA: TGTGCCTGGGGACGGAATAGCAATCAGCCCCAGCATTTT

V gene: TRBV7-8
J gene: TRBJ2-3
CDR3 length: 17
clone size: NA
D gene: TRBD2
CDR3 protein: CASSSLFGGGRTDTQYF
CDR3 DNA: TGTGCCAGCAGCTCCCTTTTCGGGGGGGGACGCACAGATACGCAGTATTTT

V gene: TRBV28
J gene: TRBJ2-5
CDR3 length: 12
clone size: NA
D gene: NA
CDR3 protein: CASSLNKGTQYF
CDR3 DNA: TGTGCCAGCAGTTTAAATAAGGGGACCCAGTACTTC

V gene: TRBV7-9
J gene: TRBJ2-3
CDR3 length: 19
clone size: NA
D gene: TRBD2
CDR3 protein: CASSARLAGGLASTDTQYF
CDR3 DNA: TGTGCCAGCAGCGCCCGACTAGCGGGGGGATTAGCTAGCACAGATACGCAGTATTTT

V gene: TRBV19
J gene: TRBJ2-3
CDR3 length: 13
clone size: NA
D gene: NA
CDR3 protein: CASSLTVPDTQYF
CDR3 DNA: TGTGCCAGTAGTCTTACAGTTCCAGATACGCAGTATTTT

V gene: TRBV6-2/TRBV6-3
J gene: TRBJ2-1
CDR3 length: 14
clone size: NA
D gene: NA
CDR3 protein: CASSYSGRYNEQFF
CDR3 DNA: TGTGCCAGCAGTTACTCTGGCAGATACAATGAGCAGTTCTTC

V gene: TRBV6-2/TRBV6-3
J gene: TRBJ2-7
CDR3 length: 11
clone size: NA
D gene: NA
CDR3 protein: CASSDRYEQYF
CDR3 DNA: TGTGCCAGCAGTGACAGATACGAGCAGTACTTC

V gene: TRBV25-1
J gene: TRBJ1-4
CDR3 length: 13
clone size: NA
D gene: NA
CDR3 protein: CASGSATNEKLFF
CDR3 DNA: TGTGCCAGCGGTAGCGCAACTAATGAAAAACTGTTTTTT

V gene: TRBV7-2
J gene: TRBJ2-5
CDR3 length: 15
clone size: NA
D gene: TRBD2
CDR3 protein: CASSLWASGGETQYF
CDR3 DNA: TGTGCCAGCAGCTTATGGGCTAGCGGGGGAGAGACCCAGTACTTC

V gene: TRBV5-4
J gene: TRBJ2-3
CDR3 length: 15
clone size: NA
D gene: NA
CDR3 protein: CASNRGGSLTDTQYF
CDR3 DNA: TGTGCCAGCAATCGAGGTGGGAGTTTGACAGATACGCAGTATTTT

V gene: TRBV10-3
J gene: TRBJ1-6
CDR3 length: 16
clone size: once
D gene: NA
CDR3 protein: CAISQDSRGYNSPLHF
CDR3 DNA: TGTGCCATCAGCCAAGATTCTAGAGGGTATAATTCACCCCTCCACTTT

V gene: TRBV7-2
J gene: TRBJ2-2
CDR3 length: 14
clone size: once
D gene: NA
CDR3 protein: CASSPRTSTGELFF
CDR3 DNA: TGTGCCAGCAGCCCAAGAACGAGCACCGGGGAGCTGTTTTTT

V gene: TRBV6-6
J gene: TRBJ1-4
CDR3 length: 16
clone size: NA
D gene: TRBD1
CDR3 protein: CASSSPQGATDEKLFF
CDR3 DNA: TGTGCCAGCAGTTCGCCACAGGGGGCAACCGATGAAAAACTGTTTTTT

V gene: TRBV5-1
J gene: TRBJ2-2
CDR3 length: 15
clone size: NA
D gene: TRBD1
CDR3 protein: CASSLRDRTTGELFF
CDR3 DNA: TGCGCCAGCAGCTTGAGGGACAGAACCACCGGGGAGCTGTTTTTT

V gene: TRBV20-1
J gene: TRBJ2-7
CDR3 length: 15
clone size: NA
D gene: TRBD1
CDR3 protein: CSARVSGQGSYEQYF
CDR3 DNA: TGCAGTGCTAGAGTTTCGGGACAGGGTTCCTACGAGCAGTACTTC

V gene: TRBV18
J gene: TRBJ1-1
CDR3 length: 14
clone size: NA
D gene: NA
CDR3 protein: CASSPPGQNTEAFF
CDR3 DNA: TGTGCCAGCTCACCGCCGGGTCAAAACACTGAAGCTTTCTTT

V gene: TRBV11-3
J gene: TRBJ2-1
CDR3 length: 15
clone size: NA
D gene: TRBD1
CDR3 protein: CASSPRDRAYNEQFF
CDR3 DNA: TGTGCCAGCAGCCCCCGGGACAGGGCCTACAATGAGCAGTTCTTC

V gene: TRBV6-5
J gene: TRBJ1-2
CDR3 length: 16
clone size: NA
D gene: TRBD1
CDR3 protein: CASSSHPGQGFYGYTF
CDR3 DNA: TGTGCCAGCAGTTCGCATCCGGGACAGGGATTTTATGGCTACACCTTC

V gene: TRBV19
J gene: TRBJ2-2
CDR3 length: 15
clone size: NA
D gene: TRBD1
CDR3 protein: CASSKGQGSPGELFF
CDR3 DNA: TGTGCCAGTAGTAAGGGACAGGGATCTCCCGGGGAGCTGTTTTTT

V gene: TRBV9
J gene: TRBJ1-2
CDR3 length: 15
clone size: NA
D gene: NA
CDR3 protein: CASSRFMTANYGYTF
CDR3 DNA: TGTGCCAGCAGCCGCTTTATGACAGCTAACTATGGCTACACCTTC

V gene: TRBV6-2/TRBV6-3
J gene: TRBJ2-7
CDR3 length: 12
clone size: NA
D gene: TRBD1
CDR3 protein: CATDRDRGEQYF
CDR3 DNA: TGTGCCACCGACCGGGACAGAGGGGAGCAGTACTTC

V gene: TRBV2
J gene: TRBJ1-1
CDR3 length: 12
clone size: NA
D gene: NA
CDR3 protein: CASSEGWDGAFF
CDR3 DNA: TGTGCCAGCAGTGAAGGGTGGGACGGAGCTTTCTTT

V gene: TRBV12-3/TRBV12-4
J gene: TRBJ2-3
CDR3 length: 14
clone size: NA
D gene: TRBD2
CDR3 protein: CASSISGEADTQYF
CDR3 DNA: TGTGCCAGCAGTATTAGCGGGGAAGCAGATACGCAGTATTTT

V gene: TRBV5-1
J gene: TRBJ1-1
CDR3 length: 13
clone size: NA
D gene: NA
CDR3 protein: CASATQMNTEAFF
CDR3 DNA: TGCGCCAGCGCGACGCAGATGAACACTGAAGCTTTCTTT

V gene: TRBV7-9
J gene: TRBJ2-5
CDR3 length: 14
clone size: NA
D gene: TRBD2
CDR3 protein: CASTGLAAQETQYF
CDR3 DNA: TGTGCCAGCACCGGACTAGCGGCGCAAGAGACCCAGTACTTC

V gene: TRBV6-5
J gene: TRBJ2-2
CDR3 length: 14
clone size: NA
D gene: NA
CDR3 protein: CASSYWVSTGELFF
CDR3 DNA: TGTGCCAGCAGTTACTGGGTTAGCACCGGGGAGCTGTTTTTT

V gene: TRBV20-1
J gene: TRBJ2-7
CDR3 length: 13
clone size: NA
D gene: NA
CDR3 protein: CSARSYGSYEQYF
CDR3 DNA: TGCAGTGCTAGGAGCTATGGCTCCTACGAGCAGTACTTC

V gene: TRBV7-2
J gene: TRBJ2-7
CDR3 length: 13
clone size: NA
D gene: NA
CDR3 protein: CASSPQLRAEQYF
CDR3 DNA: TGTGCCAGCAGCCCCCAACTCCGGGCCGAGCAGTACTTC

V gene: TRBV9
J gene: TRBJ1-6
CDR3 length: 14
clone size: NA
D gene: NA
CDR3 protein: CASSVTGDNSPLHF
CDR3 DNA: TGTGCCAGCAGCGTAACAGGCGATAATTCACCCCTCCACTTT

V gene: TRBV5-4
J gene: TRBJ2-5
CDR3 length: 14
clone size: NA
D gene: NA
CDR3 protein: CASSLVGVKETQYF
CDR3 DNA: TGTGCCAGCAGCTTGGTCGGCGTCAAAGAGACCCAGTACTTC

V gene: TRBV25-1
J gene: TRBJ1-1
CDR3 length: 15
clone size: NA
D gene: NA
CDR3 protein: CASSESPTVNTEAFF
CDR3 DNA: TGTGCCAGCAGTGAATCACCAACTGTGAACACTGAAGCTTTCTTT

V gene: TRBV20-1
J gene: TRBJ2-7
CDR3 length: 14
clone size: NA
D gene: TRBD1
CDR3 protein: CSANRDRGTYEQYF
CDR3 DNA: TGCAGTGCTAACCGGGACAGGGGGACCTACGAGCAGTACTTC

V gene: TRBV14
J gene: TRBJ1-2
CDR3 length: 13
clone size: NA
D gene: NA
CDR3 protein: CATSQGHGYGYTF
CDR3 DNA: TGTGCCACCTCACAGGGACACGGCTATGGCTACACCTTC

V gene: TRBV6-5
J gene: TRBJ2-7
CDR3 length: 11
clone size: once
D gene: NA
CDR3 protein: CASSYFNEQYF
CDR3 DNA: TGTGCCAGCAGTTACTTCAACGAGCAGTACTTC

V gene: TRBV2
J gene: TRBJ2-1
CDR3 length: 17
clone size: NA
D gene: NA
CDR3 protein: CASSERLTGSGYNEQFF
CDR3 DNA: TGTGCCAGCAGTGAACGTCTCACAGGGTCGGGTTACAATGAGCAGTTCTTC

V gene: TRBV2
J gene: TRBJ1-6
CDR3 length: 15
clone size: once
D gene: TRBD1
CDR3 protein: CASSSGQGRNSPLHF
CDR3 DNA: TGTGCCAGCAGCTCCGGACAGGGACGAAATTCACCCCTCCACTTT

V gene: TRBV30
J gene: TRBJ2-7
CDR3 length: 16
clone size: NA
D gene: NA
CDR3 protein: CAWRVMRQPLSKQQYF
CDR3 DNA: TGTGCCTGGAGGGTTATGAGACAGCCCCTCAGCAAGCAGCAGTACTTC

V gene: TRBV5-1
J gene: TRBJ2-3
CDR3 length: 16
clone size: NA
D gene: TRBD2
CDR3 protein: CASSPSAGGLTDTQYF
CDR3 DNA: TGCGCCAGCAGCCCATCAGCGGGAGGGCTCACAGATACGCAGTATTTT

V gene: TRBV4-3
J gene: TRBJ1-3
CDR3 length: 17
clone size: NA
D gene: NA
CDR3 protein: CASSQGFQGYSGNTIYF
CDR3 DNA: TGCGCCAGCAGCCAAGGATTTCAAGGGTACTCTGGAAACACCATATATTTT

V gene: TRBV7-9
J gene: TRBJ1-1
CDR3 length: 13
clone size: NA
D gene: TRBD1
CDR3 protein: CASSLEQGAEAFF
CDR3 DNA: TGTGCCAGCAGCTTAGAACAGGGGGCAGAAGCTTTCTTT